One and the same sample provided the 13 T cell receptor beta chains below, sequenced in a study of human T cells and chemical hapten exposure. Stated time point: pre-sensitization, week 0. Treatment indicated: therapeutic diphenylcyclopropenone sensitization with weekly scalp DPC. TCRdb itself ran the RACE reads through MiXCR, one entry per CDR3 protein. This table has a few hundred thousand distinct CDR3 sequences, about 5.4% appearing once. The input for sequencing was whole blood, taken in connection with sensitization to the hapten diphenylcyclopropenone (DPC). These receptors originate from a woman in her late teens or twenties with alopecia areata. Some clones in this sample may be carry-over from other donors' samples.

This clonotype was seen ten or more times. V is TRBV7-9 and J is TRBJ1-4; no definite D call. Deletions cut 4 bases from V and 0 bases from J, with 12 bases between. The CDR3 has 16 amino acids. Germline CDR1 is SEHNR and CDR2 is FQNEAQ (reference sequence). This chain's CDR3 is CASSSTWPATNEKLFF. In nucleotides, the CDR3 is TGTGCCAGCAGCTCAACGTGGCCGGCAACTAATGAAAAACTGTTTTTT.

This clonotype was recorded at least ten times. The rearrangement uses TRBV10-3 and TRBJ2-7; D gene unclear. Germline CDR1 is ENHRY and CDR2 is SYGVKD. The CDR3 spans 16 residues. V lost 4 bases to trimming and J lost 0 bases, with 16 bases between them. The CDR3: CAISGSRQLSSYEQYF. The DNA for the CDR3 is TGTGCCATCAGTGGATCGCGGCAGCTCAGCTCCTACGAGCAGTACTTC.

This clonotype was observed a handful of times. The chain combines TRBV9 with TRBJ2-3; a possible D gene is TRBD1 (7 bases). Trimming took off 0 bases at V and 3 bases at J, with 17 bases between the two ends. The CDR3 runs 17 residues. Germline V gene sequence: CDR1 SGDLS, CDR2 YYNGEE. CDR3: CASSVGVGGSGTDTQYF. The CDR3 DNA reads as TGTGCCAGCAGCGTAGGGGTAGGGGGCAGCGGGACAGATACGCAGTATTTT.

This clonotype was seen more than once but under ten times. In DNA, the CDR3 is TGTGCCAGCAGCTCCCCGGGACAGGGGTTAGATACGCAGTATTTT. Translating it yields CASSSPGQGLDTQYF. The chain recombines TRBV7-9 with TRBJ2-3; 10 bases map to TRBD1. The CDR3 contains 15 residues. CDR1 SEHNR and CDR2 FQNEAQ come from the germline V gene (reference sequence). The J segment lost 5 bases and the V segment lost 4 bases, leaving 6 bases of the junction unmatched. The full variable domain, completed using reference TRBV7-9 and TRBJ2-3, is DTGVSQNPRHKITKRGQNVTFRCDPISEHNRLYWYRQTLGQGPEFLTYFQNEAQLEKSRLLSDRFSAERPKGSFSTLEIQRTEQGDSAMYLCASSSPGQGLDTQYFGPGTRLTVL.

This clonotype was seen many times. The J gene is TRBJ1-2, the V gene TRBV29-1; D may be TRBD1 (5 bases). There are 13 residues in the CDR3. Trimming removed 3 bases at V and 6 bases at J, with 14 bases between. Germline V gives CDR1 SQVTM, CDR2 ANQGSEA. CDR3 amino acids: CSVERGRSDGYTF. The CDR3 DNA follows: TGCAGCGTTGAGCGGGGCAGGAGCGATGGCTACACCTTC.

This clonotype was seen repeatedly, ten times or more. The chain uses TRBV7-9 and TRBJ1-1; tentative D call: TRBD1 (5 bases). Per germline, CDR1 SEHNR and CDR2 FQNEAQ (reference sequence). Trimming left V 9 bases short and J 8 bases short, with 10 bases between. This CDR3 region has 10 residues. The CDR3 reads CASWGEEAFF. CDR3 sequence (DNA): TGTGCCAGTTGGGGGGAAGAAGCTTTCTTT.

This clonotype was seen at least ten times. The rearrangement joins TRBV19 to TRBJ2-5; D unclear. CDR1 LNHDA and CDR2 SQIVND come from the germline V gene (reference sequence). The CDR3 extends over 17 amino acids. With 1 base removed from V and 2 bases from J, the gap between germline ends came to 17 bases. The chain's CDR3 is CASSIVSLQVGQETQYF. The CDR3 DNA follows: TGTGCCAGTAGTATAGTGTCCCTCCAGGTCGGTCAAGAGACCCAGTACTTC.

This clonotype was seen more than once but under ten times. The chain recombines TRBV25-1 with TRBJ2-7; 11 bases fit TRBD1. Losses at the gene ends were 6 bases for V and 5 bases for J; bases not matched to a gene: 3. The CDR3 is 13 residues long. Germline loops: CDR1 MGHDK, CDR2 SYGVNS. This chain's CDR3 is CASSGTGGHEQYF. The CDR3 coding sequence is TGTGCCAGCAGCGGGACAGGGGGACACGAGCAGTACTTC.

This clonotype came up many times. The gene calls are TRBV21-1 and TRBJ1-1. TRBV21-1 is assigned pseudogene status. This CDR3 comprises 17 residues. CDR3 bases: TGTGCCAGCAGCAAAGTGGCCGGCGGAGACTTGAACACTGAAGCTTTCTTT. Translated: CASSKVAGGDLNTEAFF.

This clonotype appeared many times. This chain joins TRBV9 and TRBJ2-7; D perhaps matches TRBD2 (5 bases). V was pared by 0 bases and J by 6 bases, with 13 bases between. The germline V gene has CDR1 SGDLS and CDR2 YYNGEE. This CDR3 has 14 residues. CDR3 protein: CASSVESGSGEQYF. The DNA of the CDR3 is TGTGCCAGCAGCGTAGAATCTGGGAGCGGCGAGCAGTACTTC.

This sequence joins TRBV19 and TRBJ2-7; maybe TRBD2 (6 bases). The germline V and J ends were trimmed by 6 bases and 2 bases, with 17 bases remaining between them. CDR3 length equals 15 residues. Germline CDR1 LNHDA, CDR2 SQIVND (reference sequence). The CDR3 coding sequence is TGTGCCAGTAGAGGGGAAGCGGGCGTCACCTACGAGCAGTACTTC. Its translation is CASRGEAGVTYEQYF.

This clonotype was found a few times. V gene TRBV7-6 combines with J gene TRBJ2-1; possibly TRBD1 or TRBD2 for D (5 bases each). Trimming cost V 0 bases and J 6 bases, with 15 bases left between them. Germline values: CDR1 SGHVS, CDR2 FNYEAQ. This CDR3 has 16 residues. The CDR3 DNA reads TGTGCCAGCAGCTTAGCGAGGGGCAGGGTGGCCAATGAGCAGTTCTTC. Amino acid sequence: CASSLARGRVANEQFF.

The chain uses TRBV7-2 and TRBJ2-1; 8 bases are shared with TRBD2. CDR3 length: 15 residues. The J segment lost 3 bases and the V segment lost 3 bases, leaving 4 bases of the junction unmatched. Germline assignment: CDR1 SGHTA and CDR2 FQGNSA. CDR3 in DNA: TGTGCCAGCAGCTTTAGTAGCGGGGACTACAATGAGCAGTTCTTC. Residues: CASSFSSGDYNEQFF.